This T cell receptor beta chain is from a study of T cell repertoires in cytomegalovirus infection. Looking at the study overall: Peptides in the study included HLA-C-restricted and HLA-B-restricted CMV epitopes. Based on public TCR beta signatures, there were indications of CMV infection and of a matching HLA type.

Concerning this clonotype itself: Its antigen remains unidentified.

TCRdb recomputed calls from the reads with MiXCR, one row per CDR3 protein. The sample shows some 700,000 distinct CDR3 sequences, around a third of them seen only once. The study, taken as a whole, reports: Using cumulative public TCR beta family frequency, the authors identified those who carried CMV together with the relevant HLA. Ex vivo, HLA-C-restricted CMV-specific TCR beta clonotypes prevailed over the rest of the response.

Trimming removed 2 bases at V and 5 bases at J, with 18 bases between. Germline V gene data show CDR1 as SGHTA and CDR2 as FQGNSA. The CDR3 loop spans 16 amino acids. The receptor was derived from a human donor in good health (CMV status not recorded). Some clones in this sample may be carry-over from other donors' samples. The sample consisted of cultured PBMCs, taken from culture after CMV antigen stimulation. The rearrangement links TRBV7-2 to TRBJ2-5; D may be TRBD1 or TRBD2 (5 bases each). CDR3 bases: TGTGCCAGCAGCTTATTCGTGGGGGAAAGTTGGGAGACCCAGTACTTC. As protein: CASSLFVGESWETQYF.